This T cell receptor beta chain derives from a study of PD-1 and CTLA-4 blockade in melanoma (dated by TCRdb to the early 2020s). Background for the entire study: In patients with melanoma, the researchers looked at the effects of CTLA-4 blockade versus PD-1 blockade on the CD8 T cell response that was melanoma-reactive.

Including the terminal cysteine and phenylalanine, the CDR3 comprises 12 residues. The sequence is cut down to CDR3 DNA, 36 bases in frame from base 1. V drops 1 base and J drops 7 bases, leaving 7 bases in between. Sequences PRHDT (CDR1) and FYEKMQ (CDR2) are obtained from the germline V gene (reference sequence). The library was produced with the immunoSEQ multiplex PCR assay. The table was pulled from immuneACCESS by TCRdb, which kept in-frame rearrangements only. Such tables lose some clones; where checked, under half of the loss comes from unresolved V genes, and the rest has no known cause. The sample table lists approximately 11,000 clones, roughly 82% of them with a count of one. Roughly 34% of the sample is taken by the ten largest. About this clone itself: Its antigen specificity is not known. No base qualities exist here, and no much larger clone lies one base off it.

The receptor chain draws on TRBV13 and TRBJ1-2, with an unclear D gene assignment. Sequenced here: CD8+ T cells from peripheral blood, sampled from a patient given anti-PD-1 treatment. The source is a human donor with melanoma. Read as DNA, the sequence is TGTGCCAGCAGCTTAGACGGAGTTGGCTACACCTTC. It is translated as CASSLDGVGYTF.